This TCR beta chain was obtained from a study of neurological immune-mediated disorders. Trimming at V came to 4 bases and at J to 0 bases, leaving 3 bases not matched to a gene. This CDR3 region has 16 residues. Per germline, CDR1 SGHRS and CDR2 YFSETQ. Time point of the sample: longitudinal time-point 3. TCRdb passed the 5' RACE reads through MiXCR, listing each CDR3 protein once. The repertoire includes some 80,000 distinct CDR3 sequences, about 4% of them detected once, and approximately 5.4% sits in the top ten. This clonotype showed up many times. This receptor was taken from a woman aged 60-75 years with multiple sclerosis. Sequencing input: PBMCs. V gene TRBV5-1 combines with J gene TRBJ2-2, with 10 bases aligning to TRBD2. The CDR3 region is CASSPTSGANTGELFF. The CDR3 DNA follows: TGCGCCAGCAGCCCCACTAGCGGGGCGAACACCGGGGAGCTGTTTTTT.